The rows below give T cell receptor beta chains drawn from one sample of a study of shared clonotypes between healthy human individuals. Some clones are missing from TCRdb's copy, which holds only in-frame ones; the method was immunoSEQ multiplex PCR. The table has roughly 500,000 clones, around 75% seen once. The specimen was PBMCs. Source of these receptors: a woman in her thirties or forties in good health. Some clones in this sample may be carry-over from other donors' samples. CDR3s include the opening cysteine and the closing phenylalanine or tryptophan. A D gene is named only where the DNA matches it firmly. Not all rows give a size; the values are once, few, many and, for expanded clones, a class.

v_call	clone_size	j_call	d_call	cdr3_nt	cdr3_aa
TRBV4-2	NA	TRBJ2-7	TRBD2	TGTGCCAGCAGCCAAGAGTTGCGGACTAGCGGGAACGAGCAGTACTTC	CASSQELRTSGNEQYF
TRBV7-9	NA	TRBJ2-7	TRBD2	TGTGCCAACAAAGAACCGGCCTTAGCGGGAGGCAGCTCCTACGAGCAGTACTTC	CANKEPALAGGSSYEQYF
TRBV11-3	NA	TRBJ2-1	NA	TGTGCCAGCAGCTTAGGCCCGAACAATGAGCAGTTCTTC	CASSLGPNNEQFF
TRBV19	NA	TRBJ1-4	NA	TGTGCCAGTAAGTGGCAGGGGATTAGTAATGAAAAACTGTTTTTT	CASKWQGISNEKLFF
TRBV19	NA	TRBJ1-5	TRBD1	TGTGCCAGTAGAAGGGGACAGATTAGCAATCAGCCCCAGCATTTT	CASRRGQISNQPQHF
TRBV2	NA	TRBJ2-5	TRBD2	TGTGCCAGCAGTGGGACTAGCGGGAGGGTCCAAGAGACCCAGTACTTC	CASSGTSGRVQETQYF
TRBV9	many	TRBJ2-3	TRBD2	TGTGCCAGCAGCGTAGTCGGAGCGGGAGGGGATACGCAGTATTTT	CASSVVGAGGDTQYF
TRBV6-1	NA	TRBJ2-1	NA	TGTGCCAGCAGGGTCGGAAATGAGCAGTTCTTC	CASRVGNEQFF
TRBV2	NA	TRBJ1-4	NA	TGTGCCTCCGGTGGGGTAACGCCGCGAAAACTGTTTTTT	CASGGVTPRKLFF
TRBV27	many	TRBJ2-7	TRBD1	TGTGCCAGCAGTAACCGGGACAGTCCCTACGAGCAGTACTTC	CASSNRDSPYEQYF
TRBV18	NA	TRBJ2-3	NA	TGTGCCAGCTCACCCGGGAGACCCGACACAGATACGCAGTATTTT	CASSPGRPDTDTQYF
TRBV28	NA	TRBJ2-7	NA	TGTGCCAGCAGTTGGACCAGATACGAGCAGTACTTC	CASSWTRYEQYF
TRBV10-3	NA	TRBJ1-2	TRBD1	TGTGCCATCAGTGGGGACAGGGGGCGCGTCTTTGGCTACACCTTC	CAISGDRGRVFGYTF
TRBV4-1	NA	TRBJ1-5	NA	TGCGCCAGCAGCCAAGTAGGTGGGAGCAATCAGCCCCAGCATTTT	CASSQVGGSNQPQHF
TRBV7-8	NA	TRBJ2-3	NA	TGTGCCAGCAGCTTACTGGGAACAGAGACGACGCAGTATTTT	CASSLLGTETTQYF
TRBV5-4	once	TRBJ2-7	TRBD1	TGTGCCAGCAGCTCAGGGGGAATGGTCGGGGCCTACGAGCAGTACTTC	CASSSGGMVGAYEQYF
TRBV5-1	NA	TRBJ2-1	NA	TGCGCCAGCAGCTTGTCCGTGGGAGTGGGGAATGAGCAGTTCTTC	CASSLSVGVGNEQFF
TRBV7-2	NA	TRBJ2-2	NA	TGTGCCAGCAGCCTCCCCCCCGGGGAGCTGTTTTTT	CASSLPPGELFF
TRBV4-1	few	TRBJ2-2	NA	TGCGCCAGCAGCCCCGGGGCAACAAAAAACACCGGGGAGCTGTTTTTT	CASSPGATKNTGELFF
TRBV30	NA	TRBJ1-4	TRBD1	TGTGCCTGGACCCTACAGGGGGGATCTGAAAAACTGTTTTTT	CAWTLQGGSEKLFF
TRBV7-9	NA	TRBJ1-1	NA	TGTGCCAGCGGATGGATGAACACTGAAGCTTTCTTT	CASGWMNTEAFF
TRBV30	NA	TRBJ2-5	NA	TGTGCCTGGAGTTGGATGGGGGCAAGGGAGACCCAGTACTTC	CAWSWMGARETQYF
TRBV7-3	NA	TRBJ2-2	TRBD1	TGTGCCAGCAGCATTGACAGGGTAGCCGGGGAGCTGTTTTTT	CASSIDRVAGELFF